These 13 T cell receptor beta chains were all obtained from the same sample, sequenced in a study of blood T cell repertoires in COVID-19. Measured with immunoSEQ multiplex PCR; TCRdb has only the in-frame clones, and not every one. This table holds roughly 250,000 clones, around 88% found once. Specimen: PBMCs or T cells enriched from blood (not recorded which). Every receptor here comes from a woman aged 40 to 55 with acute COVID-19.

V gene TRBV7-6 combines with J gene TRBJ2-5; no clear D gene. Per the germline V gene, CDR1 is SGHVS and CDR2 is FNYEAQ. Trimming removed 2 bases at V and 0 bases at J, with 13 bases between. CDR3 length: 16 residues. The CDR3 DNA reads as TGTGCCAGCAGCTTAAACCCTGGGCAGTACCAAGAGACCCAGTACTTC. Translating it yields CASSLNPGQYQETQYF.

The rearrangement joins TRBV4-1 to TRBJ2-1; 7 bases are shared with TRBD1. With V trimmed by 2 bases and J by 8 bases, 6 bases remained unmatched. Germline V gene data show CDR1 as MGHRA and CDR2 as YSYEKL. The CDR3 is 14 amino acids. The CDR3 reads CASSQTQGFHEQFF. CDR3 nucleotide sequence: TGCGCCAGCAGCCAAACACAGGGGTTCCATGAGCAGTTCTTC.

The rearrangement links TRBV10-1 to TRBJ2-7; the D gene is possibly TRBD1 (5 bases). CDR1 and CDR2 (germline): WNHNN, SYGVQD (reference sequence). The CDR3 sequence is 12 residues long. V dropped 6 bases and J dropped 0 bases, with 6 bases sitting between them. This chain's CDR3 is CASSDSSYEQYF. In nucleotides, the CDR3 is TGCGCCAGCAGCGACAGCTCCTACGAGCAGTACTTC.

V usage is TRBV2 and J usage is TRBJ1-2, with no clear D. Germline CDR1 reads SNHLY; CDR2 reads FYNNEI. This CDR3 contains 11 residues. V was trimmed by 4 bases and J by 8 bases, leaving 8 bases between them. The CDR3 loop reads CASSVVLGYTF. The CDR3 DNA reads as TGTGCCAGCAGTGTTGTTCTCGGCTACACCTTC.

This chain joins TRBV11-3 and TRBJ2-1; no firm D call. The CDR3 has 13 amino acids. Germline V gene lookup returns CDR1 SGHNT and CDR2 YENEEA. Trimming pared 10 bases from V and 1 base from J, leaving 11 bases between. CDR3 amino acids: CATQRGSYNEQFF. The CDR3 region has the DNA TGTGCCACCCAACGCGGTTCCTACAATGAGCAGTTCTTC. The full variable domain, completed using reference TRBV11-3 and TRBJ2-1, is EAGVVQSPRYKIIEKKQPVAFWCNPISGHNTLYWYLQNLGQGPELLIRYENEEAVDDSQLPKDRFSAERLKGVDSTLKIQPAELGDSAVYLCATQRGSYNEQFFGPGTRLTVL.

The CDR3 DNA is TGTGCCAGCAGCCCGGGACTAGCGGGCCTAAGCACAGATACGCAGTATTTT. Translating gives CASSPGLAGLSTDTQYF. This chain joins TRBV5-8 and TRBJ2-3; 12 nucleotides agree with TRBD2. This CDR3 contains 17 residues. V trimming: 4 bases; J trimming: 0 bases; junction bases outside the gene matches: 6. From germline, CDR1 is SGHTS and CDR2 YDEGEE.

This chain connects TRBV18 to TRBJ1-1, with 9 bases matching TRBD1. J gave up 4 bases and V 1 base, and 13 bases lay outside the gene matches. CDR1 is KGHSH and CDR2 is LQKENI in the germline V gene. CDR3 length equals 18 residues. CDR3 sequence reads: CASSPRYRDRVRSTEAFF. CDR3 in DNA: TGTGCCAGCTCACCACGATACCGGGACAGGGTGAGGAGCACTGAAGCTTTCTTT. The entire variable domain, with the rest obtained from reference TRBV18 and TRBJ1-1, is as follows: NAGVMQNPRHLVRRRGQEARLRCSPMKGHSHVYWYRQLPEEGLKFMVYLQKENIIDESGMPKERFSAEFPKEGPSILRIQQVVRGDSAAYFCASSPRYRDRVRSTEAFFGQGTRLTVV.

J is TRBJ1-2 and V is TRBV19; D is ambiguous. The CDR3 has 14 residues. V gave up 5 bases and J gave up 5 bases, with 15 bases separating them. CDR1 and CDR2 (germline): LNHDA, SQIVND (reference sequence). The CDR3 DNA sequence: TGTGCCAGTAGTCCCTCTGAAAAGAGTTATGGCTACACCTTC. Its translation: CASSPSEKSYGYTF.

For the CDR3, the DNA is TGTGCTAGTGGTTTCGGGACTAGCGCCACTGAGCAGTTCTTC. Amino acid sequence: CASGFGTSATEQFF. This chain links TRBV12-5 with TRBJ2-1, with 10 bases that match TRBD2. Germline V gene lookup returns CDR1 LGHNT and CDR2 FRNRAP. The CDR3 runs 14 residues. Trimming cost V 3 bases and J 9 bases; bases outside gene matches: 5.

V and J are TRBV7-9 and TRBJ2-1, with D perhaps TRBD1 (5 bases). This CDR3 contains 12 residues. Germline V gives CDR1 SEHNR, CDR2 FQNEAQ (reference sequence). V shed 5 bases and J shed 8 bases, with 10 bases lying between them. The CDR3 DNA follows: TGTGCCAGCAGCCCTACACAGGATGAGCAGTTCTTC. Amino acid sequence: CASSPTQDEQFF. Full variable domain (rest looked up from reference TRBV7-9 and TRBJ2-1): DTGVSQNPRHKITKRGQNVTFRCDPISEHNRLYWYRQTLGQGPEFLTYFQNEAQLEKSRLLSDRFSAERPKGSFSTLEIQRTEQGDSAMYLCASSPTQDEQFFGPGTRLTVL.

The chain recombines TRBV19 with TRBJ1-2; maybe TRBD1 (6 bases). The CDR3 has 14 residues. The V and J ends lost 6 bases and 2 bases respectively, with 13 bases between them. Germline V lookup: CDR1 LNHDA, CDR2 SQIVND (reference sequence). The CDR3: CASSITGTNYGYTF. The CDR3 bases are TGTGCCAGTAGCATTACCGGGACAAACTATGGCTACACCTTC.

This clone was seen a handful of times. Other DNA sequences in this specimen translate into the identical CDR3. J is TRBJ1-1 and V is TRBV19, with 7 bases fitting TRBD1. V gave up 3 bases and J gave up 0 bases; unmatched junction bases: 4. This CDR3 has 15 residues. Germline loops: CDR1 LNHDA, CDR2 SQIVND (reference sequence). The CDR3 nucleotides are TGTGCCAGTAGTATCAGGGGGACGGTGAACACTGAAGCTTTCTTT. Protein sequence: CASSIRGTVNTEAFF.

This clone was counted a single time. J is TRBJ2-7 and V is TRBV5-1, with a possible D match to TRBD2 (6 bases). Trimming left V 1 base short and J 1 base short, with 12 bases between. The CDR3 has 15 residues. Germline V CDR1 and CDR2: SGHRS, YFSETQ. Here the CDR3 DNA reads TGCGCCAGCAGCTTGTATAGCGGCCCATCCTACGAGCAGTACTTC. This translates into CASSLYSGPSYEQYF.